A single sample is the source of the 9 T cell receptor beta chains below, sequenced in a study of neurological immune-mediated disorders. Each CDR3 protein gets one entry after TCRdb re-called the 5' RACE reads with MiXCR. The table has about 17,000 distinct CDR3 sequences, approximately 3.7% seen once; the top ten hold over 20%. The material sequenced was CD8+ T cells from blood. The receptors were gathered from a woman aged 40 to 50 in good health.

This clonotype was recorded at least ten times. This rearrangement joins TRBV5-1 to TRBJ2-1, with 10 nucleotides matching TRBD2. Germline-derived CDR1 and CDR2 are SGHRS and YFSETQ. J gave up 8 bases and V 0 bases, and 5 bases lay outside the gene matches. This CDR3 has 15 amino acids. The CDR3 loop is CASSLGTSGWDEQFF. The CDR3 nucleotides are TGCGCCAGCAGCTTGGGGACTAGCGGATGGGATGAGCAGTTCTTC.

Ten or more counts support this clonotype. The rearrangement links TRBV4-3 to TRBJ2-1, with 9 bases that match TRBD2. With V trimmed by 0 bases and J by 6 bases, 3 bases remained unmatched. The CDR3 has 15 residues. The germline CDR1 and CDR2 sequences are LGHNA and YSLEER. The CDR3 bases are TGCGCCAGCAGCCAAGAGAGGACTAGCGTCAATGAGCAGTTCTTC. This translates into CASSQERTSVNEQFF.

This clonotype appeared many times. The chain recombines TRBV27 with TRBJ2-2; D may match TRBD1 or TRBD2 (5 bases each). The germline gives CDR1 MNHEY, CDR2 SMNVEV (reference sequence). The V end lost 5 bases, the J end lost 3 bases, and 16 bases lay between the germline ends. CDR3 size: 16 residues. In DNA, the CDR3 is TGTGCCAGCAGTCCACCCGGGACCGAATACACCGGGGAGCTGTTTTTT. It yields the protein CASSPPGTEYTGELFF.

This clonotype was counted ten times or more. The rearrangement uses TRBV25-1 and TRBJ1-1; 7 bases are shared with TRBD1. The CDR3 has 12 residues. V trimming: 5 bases; J trimming: 5 bases; junction bases outside the gene matches: 2. Germline CDR1 reads MGHDK; CDR2 reads SYGVNS. CDR3 sequence reads: CASSPGGTEAFF. The CDR3, as DNA: TGTGCCAGCAGTCCAGGGGGAACTGAAGCTTTCTTT.

The table lists this clonotype with many counts. The chain has TRBV27 and TRBJ2-3; 10 bases match TRBD1. CDR1 and CDR2 (germline): MNHEY, SMNVEV (reference sequence). The V and J ends lost 5 bases and 0 bases, in that order; junction bases with no gene match: 2. The CDR3 has 15 amino acids. For the CDR3, the DNA is TGTGCCAGCAGTGCGGGACAGGGGAGCACAGATACGCAGTATTTT. Translated, it gives CASSAGQGSTDTQYF.

This clonotype showed up many times. The junction does not match germline at one end; this may be a read error. This sequence joins TRBV28 and TRBJ1-3, with D hard to call. Germline V gene lookup returns CDR1 MDHEN and CDR2 SYDVKM. The CDR3 totals 9 residues. The CDR3 nucleotides are TGTGCCAGTGGGCCCAATAGAAGTTTT. Its translation is CASGPNRSF.

At least ten counts were recorded for this clonotype. This chain joins TRBV10-3 and TRBJ2-1; D is uncertain. This CDR3 spans 19 amino acids. V lost 1 base, J lost 0 bases, and 19 bases lay in between. Germline V gives CDR1 ENHRY, CDR2 SYGVKD. The CDR3 here is CAISELSEKEISSYNEQFF. The CDR3 nucleotides read TGTGCCATCAGTGAGTTGTCGGAGAAAGAAATAAGCTCCTACAATGAGCAGTTCTTC.

This clonotype was seen repeatedly, ten times or more. The J gene is TRBJ2-1, the V gene TRBV30; TRBD2 might be the D (5 bases). Trimming stripped 3 bases from V and 2 bases from J, with 23 bases between. Germline V gives CDR1 GTSNPN, CDR2 SVGIG (reference sequence). The CDR3 sequence is 18 residues long. CDR3 sequence: CAWSISPHLGSPYNEQFF. The CDR3 DNA follows: TGTGCCTGGAGCATCTCTCCCCATCTAGGGAGCCCCTACAATGAGCAGTTCTTC.

This clonotype has at least ten counts. The chain employs TRBV4-2 and TRBJ1-2; 8 bases agree with TRBD1. Germline CDR1 LGHNA, CDR2 YNFKEQ. Germline trimming cut 1 base from V and 2 bases from J; bases unmatched to any gene: 3. The CDR3 runs to 15 residues. The CDR3 here is CASSQGQGANYGYTF. CDR3 DNA: TGTGCCAGCAGCCAAGGGCAGGGGGCAAACTATGGCTACACCTTC.